A single TCR beta chain is shown here with its context. The same CDR3 also results from other DNA sequences found in this sample. The germline V gene has CDR1 SEHNR and CDR2 FQNEAQ (reference sequence). V lost 5 bases to trimming and J lost 5 bases; unmatched junction nucleotides: 3. The CDR3 spans 13 residues. Method: immunoSEQ multiplex PCR; TCRdb's copy keeps in-frame clones and lacks some. The data show approximately 51,000 clones, with roughly 94% seen just once and about 0.5% held by the top ten. This specimen belongs to a study of T cell changes during pregnancy in multiple sclerosis. The sequence derives from a female donor with multiple sclerosis, enrolled in a pregnancy study. V usage is TRBV7-9 and J usage is TRBJ1-2; the match to TRBD1 covers 9 bases. Sequences were derived from CD4+ T cells from peripheral blood mononuclear cells, sampled in the second trimester of pregnancy. CDR3 sequence: CASSPGTGYGYTF. The DNA for the CDR3 is TGTGCCAGCAGCCCAGGGACAGGGTATGGCTACACCTTC.